Each of the 9 T cell receptor beta chains below was sequenced from the same sample in a study of blood T cell repertoires in COVID-19 (dated by TCRdb to 2018 to 2020). The library was built by means of the immunoSEQ multiplex PCR assay. Here the immuneACCESS table is served through TCRdb, limited to in-frame sequences with V and J called. Missing clones are a known gap in these copies; in checked studies unresolved V genes cover under half, and the rest lacks a known reason. The sample table shows 70,000 or so clones, and over 80% are seen once. 5.5% to 8.5% of the sample is taken by the ten largest. The sample was peripheral blood. Receptor source: a woman older than 75 with active COVID-19.

The chain employs TRBV7-2 and TRBJ2-5; 11 bases are a match to TRBD2. Germline-derived CDR1 and CDR2 are SGHTA and FQGNSA. J was trimmed by 1 base and V by 1 base; bases with no gene match: 2. The CDR3 spans 16 residues. The CDR3 reads CASSLELAGVQETQYF. In DNA, the CDR3 is TGTGCCAGCAGCTTAGAACTAGCGGGAGTCCAAGAGACCCAGTACTTC.

The chain has TRBV10-3 and TRBJ2-1, with 7 bases identical to TRBD1. This CDR3 comprises 14 residues. CDR1 and CDR2 from the germline V gene are ENHRY and SYGVKD. The junction had 5 bases not matched to a gene; V was cut back by 4 bases and J by 5 bases. Here the CDR3 reads CAISARTGDNEQFF. In DNA, the CDR3 is TGTGCCATCAGTGCAAGAACAGGGGACAATGAGCAGTTCTTC.

CDR3 DNA sequence: TGTGCCATCAGTGACCCCAAAGATACGCAGTATTTT. Its translation: CAISDPKDTQYF. The chain recombines TRBV10-3 with TRBJ2-3; D uncertain. The CDR3 sequence is 12 residues long. Looked up from germline, CDR1 is ENHRY and CDR2 is SYGVKD. Trimming pared 3 bases from V and 5 bases from J, leaving 6 bases between.

The chain combines TRBV7-9 with TRBJ2-1; D perhaps matches TRBD1 (6 bases). The V end lost 5 bases, the J end lost 4 bases, and 12 bases lay between the germline ends. The CDR3 runs to 14 residues. The germline V gene encodes CDR1 SEHNR and CDR2 FQNEAQ (reference sequence). The CDR3, as DNA: TGTGCCAGCAGCCTATGGGACAAATACAATGAGCAGTTCTTC. Translated: CASSLWDKYNEQFF.

The chain combines TRBV24-1 with TRBJ2-1; TRBD2 agrees at 7 bases. Germline CDR1 KGHDR, CDR2 SFDVKD. J lost 1 base, V lost 4 bases, and 12 bases had no gene match. The CDR3 length is 18 residues. This CDR3 reads CATSEPTSSGKSYNEQFF. The DNA of the CDR3 is TGTGCCACCAGTGAGCCCACGTCCAGCGGGAAGTCCTACAATGAGCAGTTCTTC.

V is TRBV18 and J is TRBJ1-3; 9 positions match TRBD1. Germline V gives CDR1 KGHSH, CDR2 LQKENI. Trimming cost V 3 bases and J 4 bases; bases outside gene matches: 7. The CDR3 covers 16 residues. CDR3 protein: CASSPGTGSSGNTIYF. The CDR3 nucleotides read TGTGCCAGCTCACCTGGGACAGGGAGTTCGGGAAACACCATATATTTT. The full variable domain, in which reference TRBV18 and TRBJ1-3 provide the parts outside the CDR3, is NAGVMQNPRHLVRRRGQEARLRCSPMKGHSHVYWYRQLPEEGLKFMVYLQKENIIDESGMPKERFSAEFPKEGPSILRIQQVVRGDSAAYFCASSPGTGSSGNTIYFGEGSWLTVV.

Here the CDR3 reads CASSLGPAGSSSYNEQFF. The CDR3 DNA follows: TGTGCCAGCAGCTTAGGGCCGGCAGGCTCGAGCTCCTACAATGAGCAGTTCTTC. V gene TRBV11-2 combines with J gene TRBJ2-1, with D hard to call. The CDR3 has 18 amino acids. Germline V gene sequence: CDR1 SGHAT, CDR2 FQNNGV. The V gene lost 1 base and the J gene lost 0 bases, with 16 bases spanning the gap.

The DNA for the CDR3 is TGTGCCAGCAGCCCAAGCCAGGGATCTGGCTACACCTTC. Translated, it gives CASSPSQGSGYTF. This chain uses TRBV3-1 (or the pseudogene TRBV3-2) with TRBJ1-2; possibly TRBD1 for D (5 bases). The germline gives CDR1 LGHDT, CDR2 YNNKEL (reference sequence). CDR3 size: 13 residues. Between the trimmed V and J ends, which lost 4 bases and 7 bases, there was a span of 13 bases.

The chain couples TRBV28 to TRBJ1-2; D is unclear. V gave up 3 bases and J gave up 6 bases, with 11 bases separating them. The CDR3 length is 13 residues. Germline V gene data show CDR1 as MDHEN and CDR2 as SYDVKM. CDR3 amino acids: CASSLRRAHGYTF. CDR3 coding DNA: TGTGCCAGCAGTTTGAGGAGGGCTCATGGCTACACCTTC.